This TCR beta chain was retrieved from a study of tumor and adjacent non-tumor tissue in lung cancer. The template was RNA from unsorted bulk tissue. Three rounds of nested PCR, following a modified ARM-PCR protocol, produced the TCRbeta library. TCRdb reanalysed the multiplex PCR reads using MiXCR and keeps one entry per CDR3 protein. The sample lists approximately 100,000 distinct CDR3 sequences, roughly 80% seen once, with about 39% in the top ten. Regarding this clonotype: The junction shows a germline mismatch at one end, possibly a read error.

The origin of this receptor is a woman aged 60-70 years with non-small cell lung cancer. Sequencing used lung tumor tissue.

The CDR3 nucleotides are TGCACTGCTAAGACTGGCCCGACCTACGATGAGCAGTTCTTC. Amino acid sequence: CTAKTGPTYDEQFF. The J gene is TRBJ2-1, the V gene TRBV20-1, with no clear D. Germline CDR1 DFQATT, CDR2 SNEGSKA (reference sequence). The CDR3 is made up of 14 amino acids.